The source of this TCR beta chain is a study of blood T cell repertoires in COVID-19. The wider study: Samples came from the United States, Italy and Spain, spanning acute and convalescent COVID-19. From T cells, B-cell-depleted T cells, or PBMCs came the material, which was cDNA or gDNA.

Original processing notes: Cell counts per sample came from amplifying reference gene primers. Method: immunoSEQ multiplex PCR; TCRdb's copy keeps in-frame clones and lacks some. V and J calls and clone size are as listed in that table; D and trimming were resolved from the DNA. The sample lists approximately 75,000 clones; around 83% were seen once. This CDR3 has 12 amino acids. V was shortened by 4 bases and J by 5 bases, with 10 bases between the two germline ends. Germline V CDR1 and CDR2: SGHRS, YFSETQ. V is TRBV5-1 and J is TRBJ2-7; TRBD2 is a possible D gene (5 bases). The sequence came from a man older than 75 with acute or convalescent COVID-19. The material sequenced was peripheral blood. CDR3 DNA: TGCGCCAGCAGCCCCTCCGGGGACGAGCAGTACTTC. It encodes CASSPSGDEQYF.